The rows below give T cell receptor beta chains drawn from one sample of a study of beta chain features in type 1 diabetes. Data came from immunoSEQ multiplex PCR; TCRdb stores just in-frame clones and leaves some out. The sample includes just over 600,000 clones, 15% seen only once; the top ten take 0.093%. The sample taken for sequencing was naive CD4+ T cells from blood. These receptors all come from a man younger than 35 in good health. CDR3s include the opening cysteine and the closing phenylalanine or tryptophan. The order of the fields is J gene, D gene, clone size, V gene, CDR3 DNA, CDR3 protein. The D gene is left open where the match is weak. Clone size is stated in some rows and not others, as once, few, many or a class when expanded.

>TRBJ1-2|TRBD1|NA|TRBV5-1
TGCGCCAGCAGCTTGGGACAGGGTATCTATGGCTACACCTTC
CASSLGQGIYGYTF
>TRBJ1-3|NA|NA|TRBV29-1
TGCAGCGTTGAGGGGGCTGGAAACACCATATATTTT
CSVEGAGNTIYF
>TRBJ2-1|NA|NA|TRBV9
TGTGCCAGCAGCGTAGTAGGGGGGTCCTACAATGAGCAGTTCTTC
CASSVVGGSYNEQFF
>TRBJ1-5|NA|few|TRBV7-3
TGTGCCAGCAGCCGGGGGTCTACTCAGCCCCAGCATTTT
CASSRGSTQPQHF
>TRBJ2-2|NA|NA|TRBV9
TGTGCCAGCAGCGTAGCTGTTACCGGGGAGCTGTTTTTT
CASSVAVTGELFF
>TRBJ2-7|TRBD1|few|TRBV7-2
TGTGCCAGCAGCGCCGGACAGGGCCTCATTCGATACTACGAGCAGTACTTC
CASSAGQGLIRYYEQYF
>TRBJ2-6|NA|NA|TRBV10-3
TGTGCCATCAGTAGACAGGCCCGCTCTGGGGCCAACGTCCTGACTTTC
CAISRQARSGANVLTF
>TRBJ2-1|NA|NA|TRBV10-3
TGTGCCATCAGTGAGAGGCAGAGGGGGTACAATGAGCAGTTCTTC
CAISERQRGYNEQFF
>TRBJ1-5|NA|few|TRBV30
TGTGCCTGGAGTCCCCCCCGATACAGGGACCTTAGGGGCAATCAGCCCCAGCATTTT
CAWSPPRYRDLRGNQPQHF
>TRBJ2-7|NA|few|TRBV28
TGTGCCAGCAGTTTTACGGGCTACGAGCAGTACTTC
CASSFTGYEQYF
>TRBJ2-7|TRBD1|NA|TRBV14
TGTGCCAGCAGCCAAGCCCCGGGACAGGGATCCGAGCAGTACTTC
CASSQAPGQGSEQYF
>TRBJ2-1|NA|few|TRBV7-2
TGTGCCAGCAGCTTAGGTCTTGGCGGGACAGCCTACAATGAGCAGTTCTTC
CASSLGLGGTAYNEQFF
>TRBJ2-3|NA|few|TRBV5-4
TGTGCCAGCGGGGGCAGGGACGCAGATACGCAGTATTTT
CASGGRDADTQYF
>TRBJ1-1|NA|NA|TRBV20-1
TGCAGTGGTCCTGAAGCTTTCTTT
CSGPEAFF
>TRBJ1-2|NA|NA|TRBV15
TGTGCCACCAGCAGAGTAGGAAACTATGGCTACACCTTC
CATSRVGNYGYTF
>TRBJ2-3|NA|few|TRBV7-9
TGTGCCAGCAGCTTACTAACAGGGAGTCCAGATACGCAGTATTTT
CASSLLTGSPDTQYF
>TRBJ2-3|NA|few|TRBV7-9
TGTGCCAGCAGCTCACTGTGGGATACGCAGTATTTT
CASSSLWDTQYF
>TRBJ2-6|NA|NA|TRBV18
TGTGCCAGCTCCCCTTCCGAAGGGGCCAACGTCCTGACTTTC
CASSPSEGANVLTF
>TRBJ1-2|TRBD1|few|TRBV9
TGTGCCAGCAGCGTAGCCTGGGACAGGTTTGGCAACTATGGCTACACCTTC
CASSVAWDRFGNYGYTF
>TRBJ2-3|TRBD1|few|TRBV9
TGTGCCAGCAGCACGCAAACAGGGGTAGATACGCAGTATTTT
CASSTQTGVDTQYF
>TRBJ2-3|NA|NA|TRBV18
TGTGCCAGCTCACCCGGGGAACATCCCACAGATACGCAGTATTTT
CASSPGEHPTDTQYF
>TRBJ1-1|NA|NA|TRBV29-1
TGCAGCGTTGGAGGTCTAAGTTTTGAAGCTTTCTTT
CSVGGLSFEAFF
>TRBJ1-5|NA|NA|TRBV9
TGTGCCAGCAGCGTTCGCGGGGGGAGTCAGCCCCAGCATTTT
CASSVRGGSQPQHF
>TRBJ2-3|NA|NA|TRBV11-2
TGTGCCGTTTTTACCGATACGCAGTATTTT
CAVFTDTQYF
>TRBJ1-2|NA|NA|TRBV7-2
TGTGCCAGCAGCTTAGGAAGTACCTCGGGGGGTGGCTACACCTTC
CASSLGSTSGGGYTF
>TRBJ1-5|NA|few|TRBV28
TGTGCCAGCAGGGTTTTCAATCAGCCCCAGCATTTT
CASRVFNQPQHF
>TRBJ2-7|NA|NA|TRBV18
TGTGCCAGCTCCCTGGACAAGGCCTACGAGCAGTACTTC
CASSLDKAYEQYF
>TRBJ2-7|NA|few|TRBV6-1
TGTGCCAGCAGTGATCAACAGGGCTACGAGCAGTACTTC
CASSDQQGYEQYF
>TRBJ2-2|NA|few|TRBV27
TGTGCCAGCAGGCTAGATGGCACCGGGGAGCTGTTTTTT
CASRLDGTGELFF
>TRBJ2-1|NA|few|TRBV5-6
TGTGCCAGCAGCTTGGCCCTGGGTGACCCGTTCTTC
CASSLALGDPFF
>TRBJ1-5|NA|NA|TRBV27
TGTGCCAGCAGTTTGTCGGGCAGGTATCAGCCCCAGCATTTT
CASSLSGRYQPQHF
>TRBJ2-3|NA|many|TRBV12-5
TGTGCTAGTGGTTCATCAGATACGCAGTATTTT
CASGSSDTQYF
>TRBJ2-1|TRBD1|once|TRBV7-8
TGTGCCAGCAGCACGCTCGGGACAGGGGACAATGAGCAGTTCTTC
CASSTLGTGDNEQFF
>TRBJ1-1|NA|NA|TRBV7-9
TGTGCCAGCAGCTTTCTTACAGCCAACACTGAAGCTTTCTTT
CASSFLTANTEAFF
>TRBJ2-3|NA|NA|TRBV5-1
TGCGCCAGCAGCTTCGCAGGGGATACGCAGTATTTT
CASSFAGDTQYF
>TRBJ2-7|NA|few|TRBV7-2
TGTGCCAGCAGCTTCAGTCATACCTACGAGCAGTACTTC
CASSFSHTYEQYF
>TRBJ1-1|NA|few|TRBV4-2
TGTGCCAGCAGCCAATCCTCTGAAGCTTTCTTT
CASSQSSEAFF
>TRBJ1-5|NA|few|TRBV10-3
TGTGCCATCACCGGACAGTTCAATCAGCCCCAGCATTTT
CAITGQFNQPQHF
>TRBJ2-5|NA|NA|TRBV28
TGTGCTGCAGGGAACCAAGAGACCCAGTACTTC
CAAGNQETQYF
>TRBJ1-1|NA|few|TRBV20-1
TGCAGTGCTAGGGGCGGTATTGAAGCTTTCTTT
CSARGGIEAFF
>TRBJ2-1|NA|NA|TRBV7-3
TGTGCCAGCAGCTCGGGACGAGGTTCCAATGAGCAGTTCTTC
CASSSGRGSNEQFF
>TRBJ2-2|NA|NA|TRBV19
TGTGCCAGTAGTATTTGGGCAGGGCGAGGGACCGGGGAGCTGTTTTTT
CASSIWAGRGTGELFF
>TRBJ2-5|TRBD1|few|TRBV7-3
TGTGCCAGCAGCTACAGGGGGCAGGAGACCCAGTACTTC
CASSYRGQETQYF
>TRBJ2-5|NA|NA|TRBV5-1
TGCGCCAGCAACTCAGGGCAGACCGGACGGGAGACCCAGTACTTC
CASNSGQTGRETQYF
>TRBJ2-3|TRBD1|NA|TRBV19
TGTGCCAGCGGGACAGTTGCAACAGATACGCAGTATTTT
CASGTVATDTQYF
>TRBJ1-5|NA|few|TRBV7-9
TGTGCCAGCAGCTTAGTCGGGGCCCCCAATCAGCCCCAGCATTTT
CASSLVGAPNQPQHF
>TRBJ1-1|NA|few|TRBV10-3
TGTGCCATCAGTGAGTCGATGAACACTGAAGCTTTCTTT
CAISESMNTEAFF
>TRBJ2-6|NA|NA|TRBV9
TGTGCCAGCAGCGTTGAGGTTGGGGCCAACGTCCTGACTTTC
CASSVEVGANVLTF
>TRBJ1-2|NA|few|TRBV5-6
TGTGCCAGCAGCTTGGTCTATGGCTACACCTTC
CASSLVYGYTF
>TRBJ1-2|TRBD1|few|TRBV20-1
TGCAGTGCCAGGACAGGACCACCCTCCTTC
CSARTGPPSF
>TRBJ1-6|NA|few|TRBV5-4
TGTGCCAGCAGCCTGGGTGGATCGGGGAATTCACCCCTCCACTTT
CASSLGGSGNSPLHF
>TRBJ2-3|TRBD2|NA|TRBV30
TGTGCCTGGAGTGCCTATTGGACTAGCGGGGGGGTAGGTACGCAGTATTTT
CAWSAYWTSGGVGTQYF
>TRBJ1-1|NA|NA|TRBV10-3
TGTGCCATCCAAGGGGCCTCTGACACTGAAGCTTTCTTT
CAIQGASDTEAFF
>TRBJ2-3|TRBD1|NA|TRBV19
TGTGCCAGTAGTACGCCGTTGGGACAGGGCCACCCAGATACGCAGTATTTT
CASSTPLGQGHPDTQYF
>TRBJ2-4|NA|NA|TRBV11-2
TGTGCCAGCAGCTTAGCGGCAGGACTGATAGCCAAAAACATTCAGTACTTC
CASSLAAGLIAKNIQYF